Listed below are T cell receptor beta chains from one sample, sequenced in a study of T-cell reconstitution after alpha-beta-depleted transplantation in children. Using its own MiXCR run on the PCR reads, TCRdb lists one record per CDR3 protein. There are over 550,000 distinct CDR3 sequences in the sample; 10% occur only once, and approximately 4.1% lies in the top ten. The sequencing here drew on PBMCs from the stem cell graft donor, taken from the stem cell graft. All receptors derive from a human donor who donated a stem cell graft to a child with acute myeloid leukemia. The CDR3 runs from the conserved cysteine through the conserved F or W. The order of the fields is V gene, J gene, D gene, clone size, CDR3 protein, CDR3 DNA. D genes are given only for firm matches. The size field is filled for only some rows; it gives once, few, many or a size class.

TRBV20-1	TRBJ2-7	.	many	CSASSSSYEQYF	TGCAGTGCTAGTTCGAGTTCTTACGAGCAGTACTTC
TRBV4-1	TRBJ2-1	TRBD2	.	CASSQLFLGTSGRTTYNEQFF	TGCGCCAGCAGCCAACTATTTCTAGGGACTAGCGGGAGGACTACTTACAATGAGCAGTTCTTC
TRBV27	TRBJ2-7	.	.	CASRLNLGTYEQYF	TGTGCCAGCAGGCTGAATTTAGGCACCTACGAGCAGTACTTC
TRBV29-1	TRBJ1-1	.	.	CSAPGPGGMNTEAFF	TGCAGCGCCCCGGGACCTGGTGGCATGAACACTGAAGCTTTCTTT
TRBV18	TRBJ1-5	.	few	CASSPNIESRNQPQHF	TGTGCCAGCTCACCGAACATAGAATCTAGGAATCAGCCCCAGCATTTT
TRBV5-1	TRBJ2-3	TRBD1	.	CASSTGQGKSIDTQYF	TGCGCCAGCAGCACCGGACAGGGAAAGAGTATAGATACGCAGTATTTT
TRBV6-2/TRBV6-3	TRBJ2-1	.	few	CASNPLPGFNEQFF	TGTGCCAGCAACCCGCTGCCGGGTTTCAATGAGCAGTTCTTC
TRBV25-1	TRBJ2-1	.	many	CASSEPETGRNEQFF	TGTGCCAGCAGTGAACCCGAAACAGGGCGTAATGAGCAGTTCTTC
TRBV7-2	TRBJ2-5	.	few	CASSLSPNQETQYF	TGTGCCAGCAGCTTATCTCCTAACCAAGAGACCCAGTACTTC
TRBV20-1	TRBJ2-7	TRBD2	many	CSARVGLAVSYEQYF	TGCAGTGCTAGAGTGGGGCTAGCGGTCTCCTACGAGCAGTACTTC
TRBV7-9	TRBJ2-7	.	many	CASSLASTGLDPYEQYF	TGTGCCAGCAGCTTAGCGTCGACGGGACTGGATCCCTACGAGCAGTACTTC
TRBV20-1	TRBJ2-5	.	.	CSASPLGGSPTQYF	TGCAGTGCTAGCCCCCTCGGCGGATCCCCGACCCAGTACTTC
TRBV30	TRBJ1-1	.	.	CAWSRHNTEAFF	TGTGCCTGGAGCCGACACAACACTGAAGCTTTCTTT
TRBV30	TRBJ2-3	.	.	CAWKSWRTGDTQYF	TGTGCCTGGAAAAGCTGGCGGACCGGGGATACGCAGTATTTT
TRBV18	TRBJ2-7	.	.	CASSSEFTGTLTYEQYF	TGTGCCAGCTCATCCGAATTCACCGGGACACTGACCTACGAGCAGTACTTC
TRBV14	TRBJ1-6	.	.	CASSSDGYNSPLHF	TGTGCCAGCAGTTCGGACGGCTATAATTCACCCCTCCACTTT